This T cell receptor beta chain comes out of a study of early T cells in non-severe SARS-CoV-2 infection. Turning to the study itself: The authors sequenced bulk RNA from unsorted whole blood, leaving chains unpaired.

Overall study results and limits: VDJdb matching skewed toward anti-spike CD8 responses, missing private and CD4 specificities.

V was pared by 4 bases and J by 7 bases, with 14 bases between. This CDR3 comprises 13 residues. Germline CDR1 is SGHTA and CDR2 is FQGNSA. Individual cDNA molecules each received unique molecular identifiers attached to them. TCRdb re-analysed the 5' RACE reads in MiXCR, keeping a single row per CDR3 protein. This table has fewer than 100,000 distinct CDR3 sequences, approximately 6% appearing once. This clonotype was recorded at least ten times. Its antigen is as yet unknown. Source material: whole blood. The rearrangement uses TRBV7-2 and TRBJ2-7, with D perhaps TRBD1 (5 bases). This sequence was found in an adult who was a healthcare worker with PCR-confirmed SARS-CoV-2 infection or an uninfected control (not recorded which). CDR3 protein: CASSSGHPLEQYF. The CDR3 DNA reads TGTGCCAGCAGCTCAGGGCATCCTCTAGAGCAGTACTTC.